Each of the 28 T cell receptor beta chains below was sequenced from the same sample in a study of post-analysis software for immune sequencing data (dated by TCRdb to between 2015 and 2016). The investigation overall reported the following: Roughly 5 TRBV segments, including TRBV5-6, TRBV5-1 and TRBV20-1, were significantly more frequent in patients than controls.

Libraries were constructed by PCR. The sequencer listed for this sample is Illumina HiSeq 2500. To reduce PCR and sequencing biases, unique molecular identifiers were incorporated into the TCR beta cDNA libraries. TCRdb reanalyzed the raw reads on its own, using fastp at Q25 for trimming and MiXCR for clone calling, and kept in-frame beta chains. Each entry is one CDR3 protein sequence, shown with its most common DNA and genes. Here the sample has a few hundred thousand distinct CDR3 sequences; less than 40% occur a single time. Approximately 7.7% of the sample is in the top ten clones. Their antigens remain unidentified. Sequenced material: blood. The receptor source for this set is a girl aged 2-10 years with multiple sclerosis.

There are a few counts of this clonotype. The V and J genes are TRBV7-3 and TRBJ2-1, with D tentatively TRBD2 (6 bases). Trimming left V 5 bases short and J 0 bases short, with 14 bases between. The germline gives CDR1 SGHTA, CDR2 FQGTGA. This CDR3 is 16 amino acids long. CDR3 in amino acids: CASSLMGGGSYNEQFF. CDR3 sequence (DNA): TGTGCCAGCAGCCTAATGGGGGGAGGCTCCTACAATGAGCAGTTCTTC.

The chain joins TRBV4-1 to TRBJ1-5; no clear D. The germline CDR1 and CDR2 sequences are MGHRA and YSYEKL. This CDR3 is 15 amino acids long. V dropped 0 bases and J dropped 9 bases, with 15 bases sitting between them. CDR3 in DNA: TGCGCCAGCAGCCAAGAAGGAGGCCGTCCTCGGCCCCAGCATTTT. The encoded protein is CASSQEGGRPRPQHF.

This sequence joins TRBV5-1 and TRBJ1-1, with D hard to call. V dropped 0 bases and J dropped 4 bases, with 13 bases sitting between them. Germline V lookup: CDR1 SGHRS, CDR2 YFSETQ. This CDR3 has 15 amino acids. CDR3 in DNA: TGCGCCAGCAGCTTGGACTCCTTCGGGAGCACTGAAGCTTTCTTT. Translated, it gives CASSLDSFGSTEAFF.

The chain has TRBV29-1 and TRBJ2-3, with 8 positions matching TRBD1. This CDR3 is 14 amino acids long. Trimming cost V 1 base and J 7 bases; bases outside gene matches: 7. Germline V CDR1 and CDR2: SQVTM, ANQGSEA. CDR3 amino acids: CSVEGATGDYTQYF. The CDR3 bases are TGCAGCGTTGAAGGGGCGACAGGGGACTATACGCAGTATTTT.

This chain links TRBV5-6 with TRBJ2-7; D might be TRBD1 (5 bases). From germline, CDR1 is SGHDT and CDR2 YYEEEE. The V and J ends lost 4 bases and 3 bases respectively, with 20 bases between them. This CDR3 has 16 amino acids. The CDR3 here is CASSRTIAGHLYEQYF. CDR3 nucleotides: TGTGCCAGCAGCAGAACAATCGCAGGGCACCTCTACGAGCAGTACTTC. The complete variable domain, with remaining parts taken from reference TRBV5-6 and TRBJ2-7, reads DAGVTQSPTHLIKTRGQQVTLRCSPKSGHDTVSWYQQALGQGPQFIFQYYEEEERQRGNFPDRFSGHQFPNYSSELNVNALLLGDSALYLCASSRTIAGHLYEQYFGPGTRLTVT.

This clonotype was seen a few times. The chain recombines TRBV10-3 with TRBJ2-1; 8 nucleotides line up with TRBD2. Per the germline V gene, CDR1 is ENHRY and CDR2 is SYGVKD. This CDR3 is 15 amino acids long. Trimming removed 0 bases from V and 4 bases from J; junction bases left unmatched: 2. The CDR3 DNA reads TGTGCCATCAGTGAGTCCGGGGGGGTTTACAATGAGCAGTTCTTC. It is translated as CAISESGGVYNEQFF.

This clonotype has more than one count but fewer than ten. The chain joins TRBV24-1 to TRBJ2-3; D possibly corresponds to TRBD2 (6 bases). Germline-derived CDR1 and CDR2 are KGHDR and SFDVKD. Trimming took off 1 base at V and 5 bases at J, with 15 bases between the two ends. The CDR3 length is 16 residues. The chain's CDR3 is CATSDFGFLGRDTQYF. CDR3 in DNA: TGTGCCACCAGTGATTTTGGCTTCCTCGGGAGAGATACGCAGTATTTT.

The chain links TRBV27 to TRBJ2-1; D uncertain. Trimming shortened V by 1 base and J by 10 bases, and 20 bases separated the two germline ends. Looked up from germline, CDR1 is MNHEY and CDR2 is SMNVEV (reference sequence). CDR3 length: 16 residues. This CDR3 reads CASSLFRDKISREQFF. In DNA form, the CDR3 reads TGTGCCAGCAGTTTATTTAGGGATAAGATTAGCCGAGAGCAGTTCTTC.

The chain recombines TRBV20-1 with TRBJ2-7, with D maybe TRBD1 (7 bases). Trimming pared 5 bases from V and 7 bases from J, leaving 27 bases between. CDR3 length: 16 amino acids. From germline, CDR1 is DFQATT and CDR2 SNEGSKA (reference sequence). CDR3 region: CSARDPTGDSYNEQYF. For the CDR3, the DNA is TGCAGTGCTCGCGACCCTACAGGGGACTCCTACAATGAGCAGTACTTC.

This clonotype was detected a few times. CDR3 sequence: CASSLVFLAAIPQETQYF. As DNA, the CDR3 is TGTGCCAGCAGCTTGGTTTTCCTAGCGGCCATCCCCCAAGAGACCCAGTACTTC. The chain employs TRBV5-5 and TRBJ2-5, with 7 nucleotides matching TRBD2. The germline V gene has CDR1 SGHKS and CDR2 YYEKEE (reference sequence). J lost 1 base, V lost 0 bases, and 12 bases had no gene match. This CDR3 is built from 18 residues.

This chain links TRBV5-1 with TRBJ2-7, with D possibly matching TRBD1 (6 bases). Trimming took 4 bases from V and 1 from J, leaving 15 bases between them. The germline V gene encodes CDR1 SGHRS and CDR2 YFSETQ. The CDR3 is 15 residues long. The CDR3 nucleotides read TGCGCCAGCAGCCTGCAGGGGACGGAGTCCTACGAGCAGTACTTC. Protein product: CASSLQGTESYEQYF.

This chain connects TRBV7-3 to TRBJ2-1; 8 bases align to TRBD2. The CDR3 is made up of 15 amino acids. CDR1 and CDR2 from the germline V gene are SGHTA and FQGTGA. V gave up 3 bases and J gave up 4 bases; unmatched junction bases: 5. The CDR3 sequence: CASSFRLATYNEQFF. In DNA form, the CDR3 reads TGTGCCAGCAGCTTTCGACTAGCGACTTACAATGAGCAGTTCTTC. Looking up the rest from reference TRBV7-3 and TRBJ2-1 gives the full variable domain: GAGVSQTPSNKVTEKGKYVELRCDPISGHTALYWYRQSLGQGPEFLIYFQGTGAADDSGLPNDRFFAVRPEGSVSTLKIQRTERGDSAVYLCASSFRLATYNEQFFGPGTRLTVL.

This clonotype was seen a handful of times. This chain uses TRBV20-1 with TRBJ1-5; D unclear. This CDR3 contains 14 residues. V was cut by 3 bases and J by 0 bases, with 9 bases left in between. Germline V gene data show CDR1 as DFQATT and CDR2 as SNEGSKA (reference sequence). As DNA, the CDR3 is TGCAGTGCTAGGGCAGGCTATAGCAATCAGCCCCAGCATTTT. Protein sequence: CSARAGYSNQPQHF.

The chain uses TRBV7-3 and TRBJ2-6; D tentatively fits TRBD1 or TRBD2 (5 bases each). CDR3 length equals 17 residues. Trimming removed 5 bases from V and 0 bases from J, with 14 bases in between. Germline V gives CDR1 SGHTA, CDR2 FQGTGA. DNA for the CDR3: TGTGCCAGCAGCGCGAAGGGACGGAGCTCTGGGGCCAACGTCCTGACTTTC. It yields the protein CASSAKGRSSGANVLTF.

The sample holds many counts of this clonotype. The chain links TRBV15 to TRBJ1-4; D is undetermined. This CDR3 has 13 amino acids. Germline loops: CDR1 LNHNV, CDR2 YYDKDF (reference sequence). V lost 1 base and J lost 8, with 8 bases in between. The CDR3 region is CATSRVPSEKLFF. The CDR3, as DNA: TGTGCCACCAGCAGAGTCCCCTCGGAAAAACTGTTTTTT. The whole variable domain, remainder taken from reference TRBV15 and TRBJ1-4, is DAMVIQNPRYQVTQFGKPVTLSCSQTLNHNVMYWYQQKSSQAPKLLFHYYDKDFNNEADTPDNFQSRRPNTSFCFLDIRSPGLGDTAMYLCATSRVPSEKLFFGSGTQLSVL.

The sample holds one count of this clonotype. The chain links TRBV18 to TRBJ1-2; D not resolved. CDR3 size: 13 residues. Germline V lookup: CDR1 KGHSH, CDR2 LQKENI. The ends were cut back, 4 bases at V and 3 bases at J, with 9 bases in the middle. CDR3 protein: CASSLNSDYGYTF. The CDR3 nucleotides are TGTGCCAGCTCACTAAATTCGGACTATGGCTACACCTTC.

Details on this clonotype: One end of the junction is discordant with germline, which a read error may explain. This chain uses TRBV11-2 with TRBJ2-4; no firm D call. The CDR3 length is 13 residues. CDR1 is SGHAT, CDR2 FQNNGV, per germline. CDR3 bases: TGTGCCAGCAGCCAGCTTGCCACAAACATTCAGTACTTC. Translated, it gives CASSQLATNIQYF.

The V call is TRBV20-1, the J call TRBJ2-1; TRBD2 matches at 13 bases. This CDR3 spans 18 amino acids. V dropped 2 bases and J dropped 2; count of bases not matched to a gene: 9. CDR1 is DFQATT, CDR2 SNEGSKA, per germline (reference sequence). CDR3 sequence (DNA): TGCAGTGCTAGAACGGGACTAGCGGGAAAGGGGCCCTACAATGAGCAGTTCTTC. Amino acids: CSARTGLAGKGPYNEQFF.

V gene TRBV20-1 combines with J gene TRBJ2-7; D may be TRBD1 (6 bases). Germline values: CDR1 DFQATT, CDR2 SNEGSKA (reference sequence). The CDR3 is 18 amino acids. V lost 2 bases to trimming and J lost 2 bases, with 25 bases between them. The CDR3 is CSARPRDQDRWIPYEQYF. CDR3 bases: TGCAGTGCTAGACCCCGAGACCAAGACAGGTGGATACCCTACGAGCAGTACTTC.

CDR3 in amino acids: CASKPQMTGNEQYF. CDR3 nucleotides: TGCGCCAGCAAGCCGCAGATGACAGGGAACGAGCAGTACTTC. J is TRBJ2-7 and V is TRBV5-1; 7 nucleotides line up with TRBD1. In germline, CDR1 is SGHRS, CDR2 YFSETQ. J was trimmed by 5 bases and V by 6 bases; bases with no gene match: 11. This CDR3 is built from 14 residues. The full variable domain, with the rest looked up from reference TRBV5-1 and TRBJ2-7, is KAGVTQTPRYLIKTRGQQVTLSCSPISGHRSVSWYQQTPGQGLQFLFEYFSETQRNKGNFPGRFSGRQFSNSRSEMNVSTLELGDSALYLCASKPQMTGNEQYFGPGTRLTVT.

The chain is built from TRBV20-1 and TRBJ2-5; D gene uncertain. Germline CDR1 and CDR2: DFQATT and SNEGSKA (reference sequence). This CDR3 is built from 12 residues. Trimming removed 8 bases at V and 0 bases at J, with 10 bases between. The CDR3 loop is CSCLSNQETQYF. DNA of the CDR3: TGCAGTTGTCTCAGCAACCAAGAGACCCAGTACTTC.

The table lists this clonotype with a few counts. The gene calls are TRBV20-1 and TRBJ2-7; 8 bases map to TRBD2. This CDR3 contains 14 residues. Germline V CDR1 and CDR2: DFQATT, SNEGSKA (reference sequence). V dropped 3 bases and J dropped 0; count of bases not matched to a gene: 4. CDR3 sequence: CSARHSGNSYEQYF. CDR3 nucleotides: TGCAGTGCTAGGCATAGCGGGAACTCCTACGAGCAGTACTTC.

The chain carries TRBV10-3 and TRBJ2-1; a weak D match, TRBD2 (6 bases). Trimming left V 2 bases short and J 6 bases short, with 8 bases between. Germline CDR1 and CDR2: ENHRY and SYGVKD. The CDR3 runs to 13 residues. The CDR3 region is CAISEGTSNEQFF. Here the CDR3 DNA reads TGTGCCATCAGTGAGGGGACTTCCAATGAGCAGTTCTTC.

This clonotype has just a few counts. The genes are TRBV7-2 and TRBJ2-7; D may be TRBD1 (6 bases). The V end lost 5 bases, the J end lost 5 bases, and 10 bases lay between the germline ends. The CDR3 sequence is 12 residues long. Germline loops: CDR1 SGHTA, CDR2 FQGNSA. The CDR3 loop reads CASSAQGNEQYF. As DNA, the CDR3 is TGTGCCAGCAGCGCTCAGGGGAACGAGCAGTACTTC.

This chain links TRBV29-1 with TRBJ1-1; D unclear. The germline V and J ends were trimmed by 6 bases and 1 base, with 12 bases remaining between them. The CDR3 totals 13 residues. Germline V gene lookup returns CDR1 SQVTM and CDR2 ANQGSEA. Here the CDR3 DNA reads TGCAGCGTATCAGGCGGGGAGAACACTGAAGCTTTCTTT. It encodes CSVSGGENTEAFF. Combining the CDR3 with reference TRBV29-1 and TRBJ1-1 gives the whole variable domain SAVISQKPSRDICQRGTSLTIQCQVDSQVTMMFWYRQQPGQSLTLIATANQGSEATYESGFVIDKFPISRPNLTFSTLTVSNMSPEDSSIYLCSVSGGENTEAFFGQGTRLTVV.

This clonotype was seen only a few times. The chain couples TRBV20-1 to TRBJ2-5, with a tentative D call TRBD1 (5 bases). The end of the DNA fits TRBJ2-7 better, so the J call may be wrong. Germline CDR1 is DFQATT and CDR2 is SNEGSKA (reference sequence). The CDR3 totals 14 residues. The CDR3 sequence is CSAPERRVASEQYF. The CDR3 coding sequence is TGCAGTGCTCCAGAGCGCAGGGTAGCTTCCGAGCAGTACTTC.

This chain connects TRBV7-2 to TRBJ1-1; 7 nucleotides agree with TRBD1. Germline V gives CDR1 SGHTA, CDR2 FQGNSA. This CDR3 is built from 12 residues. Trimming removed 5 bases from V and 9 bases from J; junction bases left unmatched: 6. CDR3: CASSLDRVQAFF. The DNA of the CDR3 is TGTGCCAGCAGCCTCGACAGGGTGCAAGCTTTCTTT.

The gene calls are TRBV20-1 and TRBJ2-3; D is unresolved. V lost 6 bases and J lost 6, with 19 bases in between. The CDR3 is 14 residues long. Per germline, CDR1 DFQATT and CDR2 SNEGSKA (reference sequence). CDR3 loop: CSAKLTGRPDTQYF. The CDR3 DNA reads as TGCAGTGCCAAATTAACCGGACGTCCGGATACGCAGTATTTT.